The TCR beta chain described here comes from a study of T cells after yellow fever vaccination. General study results and limits: Abundant clonotypes (contaminants from the bulk population) could be present in FACS-sorted repertoires.

Of note for this clonotype: Its antigen is as yet unknown. A read error may be the cause here, since a much bigger clone is one base away. Because the CDR3 is missing its conserved closing phenylalanine or tryptophan, this is likely a read error.

After removal of 3 bases from V and 0 bases from J, the junction contained 8 bases not matched to a gene. The CDR3 spans 19 residues. Germline lookup yields CDR1 LGHNA and CDR2 YSLEER. MiXCR, applied by TCRdb to the 5' RACE reads, yields one record per CDR3 protein. The top ten hold under 3% of the sample, which has approximately 150,000 distinct CDR3 sequences, approximately 6.2% seen once. The sample consisted of CD4+ T cells sorted from PBMCs, taken on the day of the first yellow fever vaccination. This chain connects TRBV4-3 to TRBJ2-3; 14 positions agree with TRBD2. The source of this sequence is a man younger than 30 who received the YFV17D yellow fever vaccine. The chain's CDR3 is CASSHRTGLAGESTDTQYY. In DNA form, the CDR3 reads TGCGCCAGCAGCCACCGCACGGGACTAGCGGGGGAAAGCACAGATACGCAGTATTAT.